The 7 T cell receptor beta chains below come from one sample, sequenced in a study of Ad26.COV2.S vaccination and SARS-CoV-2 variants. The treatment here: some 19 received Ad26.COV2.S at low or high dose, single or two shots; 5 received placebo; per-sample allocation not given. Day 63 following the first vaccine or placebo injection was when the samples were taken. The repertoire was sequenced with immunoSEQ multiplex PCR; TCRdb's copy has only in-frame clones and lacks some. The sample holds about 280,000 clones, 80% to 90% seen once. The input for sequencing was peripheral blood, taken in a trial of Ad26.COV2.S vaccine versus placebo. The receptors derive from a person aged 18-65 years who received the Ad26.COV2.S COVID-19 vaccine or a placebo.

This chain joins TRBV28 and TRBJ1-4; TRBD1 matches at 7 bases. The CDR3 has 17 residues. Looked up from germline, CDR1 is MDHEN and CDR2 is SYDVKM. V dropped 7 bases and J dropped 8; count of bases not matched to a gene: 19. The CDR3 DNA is TGTGCCAGCACCCTGGGGGGATCGACAGGGCGGCGGGAAAAACTGTTTTTT. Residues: CASTLGGSTGRREKLFF.

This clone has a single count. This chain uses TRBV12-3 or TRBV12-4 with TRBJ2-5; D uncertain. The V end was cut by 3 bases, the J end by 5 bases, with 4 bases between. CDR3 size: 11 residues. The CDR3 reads CASSFSETQYF. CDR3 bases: TGTGCCAGCAGTTTCAGCGAGACCCAGTACTTC.

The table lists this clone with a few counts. The CDR3 region is CASRGKGPHF. The DNA for the CDR3 is TGTGCCAGCAGAGGCAAGGGGCCGCATTTT. This sequence joins TRBV11-2 and TRBJ1-5; D perhaps matches TRBD1 (5 bases). Germline CDR1 is SGHAT and CDR2 is FQNNGV. This CDR3 spans 10 amino acids. Trimming cost V 6 bases and J 15 bases, with 12 bases left between them.

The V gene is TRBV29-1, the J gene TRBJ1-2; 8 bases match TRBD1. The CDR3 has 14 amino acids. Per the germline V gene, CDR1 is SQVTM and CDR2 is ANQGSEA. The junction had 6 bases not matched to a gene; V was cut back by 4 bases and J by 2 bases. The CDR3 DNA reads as TGCAGCGTTGCGACAGGGGTACGGAACTATGGCTACACCTTC. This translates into CSVATGVRNYGYTF.

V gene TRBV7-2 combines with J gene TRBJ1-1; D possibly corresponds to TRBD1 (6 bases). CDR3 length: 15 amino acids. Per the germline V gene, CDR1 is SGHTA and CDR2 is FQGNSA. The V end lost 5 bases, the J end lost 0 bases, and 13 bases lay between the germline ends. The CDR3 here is CASSPRGSMNTEAFF. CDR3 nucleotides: TGTGCCAGCAGCCCGAGGGGGTCCATGAACACTGAAGCTTTCTTT.

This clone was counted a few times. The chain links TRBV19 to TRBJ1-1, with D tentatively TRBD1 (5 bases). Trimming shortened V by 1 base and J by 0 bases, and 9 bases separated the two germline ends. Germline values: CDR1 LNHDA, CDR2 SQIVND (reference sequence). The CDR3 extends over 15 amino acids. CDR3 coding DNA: TGTGCCAGTAGTATAGGGCTGACAGTGAACACTGAAGCTTTCTTT. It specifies CASSIGLTVNTEAFF.

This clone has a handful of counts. CDR3: CASMPTGFNSPLHF. CDR3 sequence (DNA): TGTGCCAGTATGCCGACAGGTTTTAATTCACCCCTCCACTTT. This chain links TRBV19 with TRBJ1-6; the D gene is possibly TRBD1 (6 bases). Germline values: CDR1 LNHDA, CDR2 SQIVND (reference sequence). The CDR3 spans 14 residues. V dropped 7 bases and J dropped 6 bases, with 13 bases sitting between them.